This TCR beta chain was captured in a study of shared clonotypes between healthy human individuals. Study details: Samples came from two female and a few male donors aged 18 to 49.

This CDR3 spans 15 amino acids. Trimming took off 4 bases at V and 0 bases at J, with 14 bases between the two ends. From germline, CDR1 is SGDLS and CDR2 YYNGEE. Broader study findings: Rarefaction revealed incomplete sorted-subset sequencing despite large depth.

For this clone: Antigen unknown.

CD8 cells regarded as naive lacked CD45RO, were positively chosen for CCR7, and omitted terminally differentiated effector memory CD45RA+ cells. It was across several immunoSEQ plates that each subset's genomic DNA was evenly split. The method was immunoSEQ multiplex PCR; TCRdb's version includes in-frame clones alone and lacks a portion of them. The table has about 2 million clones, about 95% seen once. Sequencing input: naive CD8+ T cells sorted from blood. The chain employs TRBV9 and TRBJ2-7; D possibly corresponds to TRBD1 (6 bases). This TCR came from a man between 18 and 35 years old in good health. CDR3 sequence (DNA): TGTGCCAGCAGCCCCGGACAGCCCACCTCCTACGAGCAGTACTTC. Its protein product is CASSPGQPTSYEQYF. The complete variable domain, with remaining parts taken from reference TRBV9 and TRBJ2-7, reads DSGVTQTPKHLITATGQRVTLRCSPRSGDLSVYWYQQSLDQGLQFLIQYYNGEERAKGNILERFSAQQFPDLHSELNLSSLELGDSALYFCASSPGQPTSYEQYFGPGTRLTVT.